The following is a TCR beta chain sequence with its context. Per the authors' pipeline: Estimates of nucleated cell counts were drawn from the amplification of reference gene primers. Method: immunoSEQ multiplex PCR; TCRdb's copy keeps in-frame clones and lacks some. The V and J calls and clone size are taken from that table; D and trimming were inferred from the DNA. Among roughly 100,000 clones listed, about 90% were seen once. The sample comes from a study of blood T cell repertoires in COVID-19. Study at large: Acute-phase and convalescent COVID-19 samples originated in the United States, Italy and Spain. T cells, B-cell-depleted T cells, or PBMCs provided the cDNA or gDNA that served as material.

The trim removed 1 base at V and 5 bases at J, leaving 4 bases unmatched. This CDR3 comprises 15 residues. Germline CDR1 and CDR2: SGDLS and YYNGEE. The sequencing input was peripheral blood. The sequence derives from a man aged 50-59 years with acute or convalescent COVID-19. The rearrangement joins TRBV9 to TRBJ2-5; TRBD2 aligns across 11 bases. The CDR3 nucleotides are TGTGCCAGCAGCGTAACTAGCGGGGGCGGCGAGACCCAGTACTTC. Its protein product is CASSVTSGGGETQYF.